This T cell receptor beta chain was captured by sequencing in a study of cytomegalovirus exposure and HLA in healthy donors. In the study overall: The approximately 110 validation repertoires were reported in a later analysis to have been generated on the same platform as the roughly 670 first-cohort repertoires. Findings and limits, study-wide: Rarity characterized most TCR sequences, yet some public TCRs appeared in many donors. That first-cohort TCR clusters tended to co-occur in the 130 or so validation repertoires was found in a later analysis.

The repertoire was sequenced with immunoSEQ multiplex PCR; TCRdb's copy has only in-frame clones and lacks some. The sample yields approximately 120,000 clones, roughly 89% seen once. Comments on this clone: Its matching antigen is unknown.

The CDR3 runs to 14 residues. Looked up from germline, CDR1 is SNHLY and CDR2 is FYNNEI. The V end was cut by 4 bases, the J end by 3 bases, with 10 bases between. The rearrangement links TRBV2 to TRBJ2-1; D gene unclear. The clonotype comes from a woman between 18 and 29 years old in good health and CMV-seronegative. The sequencing sample was made of PBMCs. DNA for the CDR3: TGTGCCAGCAGTGCTGCGGTGTTCTACAATGAGCAGTTCTTC. Its protein is CASSAAVFYNEQFF.